The subject of this entry is one TCR beta chain. The data were taken from a study of PD-L1 blockade in urothelial cancer. On the study more broadly: Prior chemotherapy ranged from 0 to 3 regimens per patient. Timepoints chosen for blood analysis were 3 weeks (second dose) and 6 weeks after treatment start. Median T cell yield per blood sample was 141,255 cells.

Patients had urothelial carcinoma that was locally advanced or metastatic. Germline V gives CDR1 ENHRY, CDR2 SYGVKD. The CDR3 extends over 14 amino acids. Trimming removed 6 bases from V and 3 bases from J, with 14 bases in between. TCRdb's copy holds only in-frame clones and misses some; the assay was immunoSEQ multiplex PCR. The sample shows some 22,000 clones, around 91% of them seen only once. The chain carries TRBV10-3 and TRBJ1-1; D gene ambiguous. This receptor was taken from a woman in her sixties with urothelial cancer. The sequencing here drew on PBMCs, taken around atezolizumab (anti-PD-L1) treatment. The CDR3 sequence is CAIRKDGSDTEAFF. Written as DNA, the CDR3 is TGTGCCATCAGGAAGGACGGGAGCGACACTGAAGCTTTCTTT.